The following is a T cell receptor beta chain sequence with its context. Antigen: not known. The data are from a study of blood T cells in healthy people across ages. The use of a sample-barcoded 5' primer and a J-beta primer mix characterized a second PCR of 7 to 11 cycles. With 12 random nucleotides, a template-switch adaptor tagged each individual cDNA molecule. From each sample, at least 2.5 million paired-end reads containing CDR3 were obtained. TCRdb itself ran the 5' RACE reads through MiXCR, one entry per CDR3 protein. The table lists about 830,000 distinct CDR3 sequences, roughly 60% of them singletons. Study-level results: Higher diversity, along with more naive CD4+ cells, distinguished long-lived donors from aged donors. Possibly confounding the expanded clonotype changes was the fact that donor CMV status was unknown.

The CDR3 contains 14 residues. From germline, CDR1 is MDHEN and CDR2 SYDVKM. Trimming took 8 bases from V and 5 from J, leaving 17 bases between them. Sequencing was done on a sample of blood. This TCR was sampled from a man aged 25-40 years in good health. The chain recombines TRBV28 with TRBJ2-3; either TRBD1 or TRBD2 may fit D (6 bases each). The CDR3 region is CASALPGAGDTQYF. CDR3 bases: TGTGCCAGCGCACTCCCGGGGGCGGGAGATACGCAGTATTTT.